Each of the 20 T cell receptor beta chains below was sequenced from the same sample in a study of OX40 agonist ivuxolimab in advanced cancers. Library construction relied on the immunoSEQ multiplex PCR assay. TCRdb mirrors the immuneACCESS table, restricted to in-frame sequences. Some clones are absent from its copies; in checked studies, under half trace to an unresolved V gene, and the reason for the others is unknown. For this sample there are tens of thousands of clones; 87% appear just once. The leading ten clones occupy 0.32% of the sample. The starting material was CD4+ or CD8+ T cells sorted from blood, obtained in a trial of the OX40 agonist ivuxolimab. These receptors were collected from an adult with an advanced solid tumor such as melanoma, head and neck, liver or kidney cancer.

V is TRBV7-2 and J is TRBJ2-5; TRBD1 or TRBD2 may be the D gene (5 bases each). Between the trimmed V and J ends, which lost 3 bases and 5 bases, there was a span of 10 bases. Germline CDR1 reads SGHTA; CDR2 reads FQGNSA. The CDR3 extends over 13 amino acids. CDR3 coding DNA: TGTGCCAGCAGCTTCGGGGCCTCGGAGACCCAGTACTTC. Its translation: CASSFGASETQYF.

The rearrangement uses TRBV5-1 and TRBJ2-5; 9 nucleotides agree with TRBD1. V lost 4 bases and J lost 4; bases outside the gene matches: 5. Germline loops: CDR1 SGHRS, CDR2 YFSETQ. The CDR3 contains 14 residues. The CDR3 protein is CASSTGGVAETQYF. CDR3 sequence (DNA): TGCGCCAGCAGCACAGGGGGCGTGGCAGAGACCCAGTACTTC.

This clone was recorded a few times. This chain uses TRBV2 with TRBJ1-1; tentatively, D is TRBD1 (6 bases). V shed 3 bases and J shed 5 bases, with 13 bases lying between them. CDR3 length equals 14 residues. The germline V gene encodes CDR1 SNHLY and CDR2 FYNNEI. The CDR3 bases are TGTGCCAGCAGTGAGCAGGGGATTCTAACTGAAGCTTTCTTT. Its translation is CASSEQGILTEAFF.

This clone appeared a single time. The V gene is TRBV7-2, the J gene TRBJ2-6; no clear D gene. Trimming cost V 1 base and J 2 bases, with 6 bases left between them. The germline V gene encodes CDR1 SGHTA and CDR2 FQGNSA. The CDR3 is 15 amino acids. CDR3 residues: CASSLGWAGANVLTF. The DNA of the CDR3 is TGTGCCAGCAGCTTAGGATGGGCTGGGGCCAACGTCCTGACTTTC. Combining the CDR3 with reference TRBV7-2 and TRBJ2-6 gives the whole variable domain GAGVSQSPSNKVTEKGKDVELRCDPISGHTALYWYRQSLGQGLEFLIYFQGNSAPDKSGLPSDRFSAERTGGSVSTLTIQRTQQEDSAVYLCASSLGWAGANVLTFGAGSRLTVL.

The CDR3 protein is CASSLSGRGFEQYF. The CDR3 DNA follows: TGTGCCAGCAGTCTCTCCGGGAGAGGATTCGAGCAGTACTTC. V and J are TRBV28 and TRBJ2-7; D is perhaps TRBD2 (6 bases). The CDR3 has 14 amino acids. V lost 5 bases to trimming and J lost 6 bases, with 17 bases between them. Looked up from germline, CDR1 is MDHEN and CDR2 is SYDVKM.

The rearrangement links TRBV2 to TRBJ2-5; D is tentatively TRBD1 or TRBD2 (5 bases each). Per germline, CDR1 SNHLY and CDR2 FYNNEI. The CDR3 runs to 13 residues. The V end lost 8 bases, the J end lost 2 bases, and 12 bases lay between the germline ends. The CDR3 spells CASWDGVQETQYF. In DNA, the CDR3 is TGTGCCAGCTGGGACGGAGTACAAGAGACCCAGTACTTC. The variable domain in full, completed from reference TRBV2 and TRBJ2-5, reads EPEVTQTPSHQVTQMGQEVILRCVPISNHLYFYWYRQILGQKVEFLVSFYNNEISEKSEIFDDQFSVERPDGSNFTLKIRSTKLEDSAMYFCASWDGVQETQYFGPGTRLLVL.

The chain has TRBV27 and TRBJ1-1, with D tentatively TRBD1 (6 bases). The CDR3 is 15 amino acids. The V end lost 6 bases, the J end lost 1 base, and 15 bases lay between the germline ends. Germline V gene lookup returns CDR1 MNHEY and CDR2 SMNVEV (reference sequence). The DNA for the CDR3 is TGTGCCAGCAGAGAAGGGGGGCGGAAGAACACTGAAGCTTTCTTT. Translation gives CASREGGRKNTEAFF.

V usage is TRBV7-2 and J usage is TRBJ2-7, with 7 bases that match TRBD1. V lost 0 bases and J lost 1; bases outside the gene matches: 6. The CDR3 consists of 16 residues. From germline, CDR1 is SGHTA and CDR2 FQGNSA. The DNA for the CDR3 is TGTGCCAGCAGCTTAGCGTACGCGACAGGGTCCTACGAGCAGTACTTC. Translated, it gives CASSLAYATGSYEQYF.

The chain couples TRBV30 to TRBJ1-2; 7 nucleotides line up with TRBD1. The V and J ends lost 5 bases and 5 bases, in that order; junction bases with no gene match: 2. The CDR3 sequence is 11 residues long. Germline CDR1 is GTSNPN and CDR2 is SVGIG (reference sequence). DNA for the CDR3: TGTGCCTGGTGGACAGGATATGGCTACACCTTC. Amino acids: CAWWTGYGYTF.

V and J are TRBV7-6 and TRBJ1-4, with D possibly matching TRBD1 (6 bases). Germline V lookup: CDR1 SGHVS, CDR2 FNYEAQ. CDR3 size: 14 residues. The V end was cut by 5 bases, the J end by 8 bases, with 15 bases between. DNA of the CDR3: TGTGCCAGCAGCGAAGACAGGCGTTTCGAAAAACTGTTTTTT. Amino acids: CASSEDRRFEKLFF. Looking up the rest from reference TRBV7-6 and TRBJ1-4 gives the full variable domain: GAGVSQSPRYKVTKRGQDVALRCDPISGHVSLYWYRQALGQGPEFLTYFNYEAQQDKSGLPNDRFSAERPEGSISTLTIQRTEQRDSAMYRCASSEDRRFEKLFFGSGTQLSVL.

The chain couples TRBV7-8 to TRBJ1-1; unclear D gene. Trimming removed 5 bases at V and 4 bases at J, with 11 bases between. Germline V gene sequence: CDR1 SGHVS, CDR2 FQNEAQ. The CDR3 is 13 amino acids. The CDR3: CASSMTLGTEAFF. The CDR3 nucleotides are TGTGCCAGCAGCATGACATTGGGCACTGAAGCTTTCTTT.

This rearrangement joins TRBV5-6 to TRBJ2-7; D might be TRBD1 (6 bases). CDR1 is SGHDT and CDR2 is YYEEEE in the germline V gene. There are 15 residues in the CDR3. V shed 1 base and J shed 0 bases, with 11 bases lying between them. In DNA form, the CDR3 reads TGTGCCAGCAGCTTGAGGACAGCTAGCTCCTACGAGCAGTACTTC. It encodes CASSLRTASSYEQYF.

This clone was counted once. The J gene is TRBJ1-2, the V gene TRBV11-2, with D possibly matching TRBD1 (5 bases). The CDR3 consists of 15 residues. CDR1 SGHAT and CDR2 FQNNGV come from the germline V gene. Trimming pared 5 bases from V and 2 bases from J, leaving 15 bases between. In DNA form, the CDR3 reads TGTGCCAGCAGCCCGCTCTACAAGGGGAACTATGGCTACACCTTC. Translating gives CASSPLYKGNYGYTF.

This chain joins TRBV11-2 and TRBJ2-3; D tentatively fits TRBD1 or TRBD2 (6 bases each). With 5 bases removed from V and 2 bases from J, the gap between germline ends came to 11 bases. CDR3 length: 14 amino acids. Germline CDR1 SGHAT, CDR2 FQNNGV. CDR3 region: CASSPGALTDTQYF. CDR3 nucleotides: TGTGCCAGCAGCCCGGGGGCCCTCACAGATACGCAGTATTTT.

The chain couples TRBV7-5 to TRBJ2-5; TRBD2 was called by the table and not checked on the DNA. TRBV7-5 is assigned pseudogene status. The CDR3 has 15 amino acids. The CDR3 nucleotides are TGTGTCAGAAGCTTAGATGAGCGAGCTCAAGAGACCCAGTACTTC. It encodes CVRSLDERAQETQYF.

The gene calls are TRBV5-1 and TRBJ1-1; D perhaps matches TRBD1 (6 bases). CDR1 and CDR2 (germline): SGHRS, YFSETQ. Trimming removed 0 bases at V and 1 base at J, with 7 bases between. CDR3 length equals 14 residues. CDR3 nucleotide sequence: TGCGCCAGCAGCTTGGTGGGGGCGAACACTGAAGCTTTCTTT. Translation: CASSLVGANTEAFF.

The rearrangement joins TRBV6-5 to TRBJ2-1; D is possibly TRBD2 (6 bases). V was clipped by 0 bases and J by 10 bases, with 10 bases between them. Germline CDR1 is MNHEY and CDR2 is SVGAGI. The CDR3 runs 13 residues. CDR3 loop: CASSYSGLAEQFF. DNA for the CDR3: TGTGCCAGCAGTTACTCGGGGCTAGCGGAGCAGTTCTTC.

The chain carries TRBV5-5 and TRBJ1-2; weak D call: TRBD1 (5 bases). The CDR3 length is 14 residues. Trimming took off 4 bases at V and 0 bases at J, with 10 bases between the two ends. Germline V lookup: CDR1 SGHKS, CDR2 YYEKEE (reference sequence). This chain's CDR3 is CASSRVGANYGYTF. The CDR3 nucleotides are TGTGCCAGCAGCCGGGTGGGGGCTAACTATGGCTACACCTTC.

In this sample, this clone turned up a few times. V usage is TRBV5-1 and J usage is TRBJ1-4; D may be TRBD1 (5 bases). Per germline, CDR1 SGHRS and CDR2 YFSETQ. The CDR3 sequence is 15 residues long. V lost 7 bases and J 1 base, leaving 14 bases between the germline ends. CDR3 sequence reads: CASGGAGETNEKLFF. Here the CDR3 DNA reads TGCGCCAGCGGAGGGGCCGGGGAAACTAATGAAAAACTGTTTTTT.

This clone has a single count. This rearrangement joins TRBV5-1 to TRBJ2-7; perhaps TRBD2 as D (6 bases). The ends were cut back, 3 bases at V and 5 bases at J, with 12 bases in the middle. This CDR3 has 13 amino acids. The germline CDR1 and CDR2 sequences are SGHRS and YFSETQ. The CDR3 DNA follows: TGCGCCAGCAGCTCCCACCTAGCGAACGAGCAGTACTTC. Protein sequence: CASSSHLANEQYF.